This T cell receptor (beta chain) was captured in a study of blood T cell repertoires in COVID-19. On the study more broadly: COVID-19 samples, acute and convalescent, were from the United States, Italy and Spain. The cDNA or gDNA used as material had been derived from T cells, B-cell-depleted T cells, or PBMCs.

CDR3 length: 18 amino acids. The ends were cut back, 4 bases at V and 0 bases at J, with 16 bases in the middle. Germline V gene lookup returns CDR1 MGHRA and CDR2 YSYEKL. Assay used: immunoSEQ multiplex PCR; TCRdb lists only in-frame clones, some missing. The sample consists of roughly 69,000 clones, roughly 75% of them appearing once. V gene TRBV4-1 combines with J gene TRBJ2-6; D perhaps matches TRBD1 (5 bases). This TCR was recovered from a man aged 60 to 69 with COVID-19, enrolled during active disease. The sequenced material came from peripheral blood. The CDR3 loop is CASSPWGFPPSGANVLTF. As DNA, the CDR3 is TGCGCCAGCAGCCCCTGGGGCTTTCCCCCCTCTGGGGCCAACGTCCTGACTTTC.